This TCR beta chain was retrieved from a study of blood T cell repertoires in COVID-19 (dated by TCRdb to 2020 to 2021). Context from the whole study: Collaborator samples came from the United States, Italy and Spain and covered acute and convalescent phases of COVID-19. Where available, HLA class I and class II types were taken from metadata supplied by the sample provider and were not determined by assay-based typing. Sample metadata almost always included a de-identified subject ID, COVID-19 status, age in years and sex. The samples were drawn from the first 160 participants of the ongoing ImmuneRACE study and from over 950 subjects provided by 6 global collaborators. A freely available public database, intended as a resource for researchers studying the immune response to SARS-CoV-2, is where the repertoires were released. The material from the prospective study consisted of cDNA or gDNA derived from T cells, B-cell-depleted T cells, or PBMCs. Deeply sampled blood TCRbeta repertoires from subjects exposed to, actively infected with, or recovered from COVID-19 were included in the dataset. Study-level results and caveats: How much clinical and demographic metadata was included differed by source and by participant, and the metadata was provided uncurated.

Turning to this clone: This receptor's antigen is unknown. No base qualities exist here, and no much larger clone lies one base off it.

The collaborating institutions used their own protocols to collect whole blood in K2EDTA tubes. For TCRbeta analysis, collaborator samples were shipped as frozen whole blood, as isolated PBMCs, or as DNA extracted from either sample type. TCRbeta CDR3 regions were amplified from genomic DNA using the immunoSEQ Assay, a bias-controlled multiplex PCR. In the original analysis: Nucleated cell counts per sample were estimated from amplification of reference gene primers within the assay. To quantify the absolute abundance of each unique TCRbeta CDR3 rearrangement, sequence reads were collapsed and filtered. For each sample, productive Simpson clonality was calculated as the square root of Simpson's diversity index across productive rearrangements. The table was pulled from immuneACCESS by TCRdb, which kept in-frame rearrangements only. Such tables lose some clones; where checked, under half of the loss comes from unresolved V genes, and the rest has no known cause. D and trimming come from the DNA, and the V and J calls and clone size come from that table. A total of some 69,000 clones appear in this sample, about 91% of them only once. The ten largest make up around 5% of the sample.

From its cysteine to its phenylalanine, the CDR3 spans 16 amino acids. Solely the CDR3 DNA is kept, with 48 bases framed from the first base. The germline V gene supplies CDR1 MDHEN and CDR2 SYDVKM. Here V drops 4 bases and J drops 5 bases, and the junction holds 5 bases not matched to any gene. The source material was peripheral blood. The chain employs TRBV28 and TRBJ2-3; a stretch of 14 junction bases matches TRBD2. The receptor was derived from a woman between 45 and 60 years old with active COVID-19. The bases read TGTGCCAGCAGTTCCACGGGACTAGCGGGAGAAGATACGCAGTATTTT. This yields the protein CASSSTGLAGEDTQYF.